This is a list of T cell receptor beta chains from one sample in a study of response to subunit inactivated influenza vaccine. TCRdb passed the RT-PCR reads through MiXCR, listing each CDR3 protein once. The sample lists approximately 500,000 distinct CDR3 sequences, over 10% occurring once. The sequencing here drew on PBMCs from blood, taken roughly 45 days after vaccination. The receptors stem from a man aged 45-65 years who received an inactivated influenza vaccine. Each CDR3 is given with its conserved first and last residue. D genes are given only for firm matches. Only part of the rows carry a size: once, few, many, or a class if the clone is expanded.

>TRBJ2-7|TRBV20-1|few|TRBD2
TGCAGTGCTGAAACGGCCGGACTAGCCCTGGACGAGCAGTACTTC
CSAETAGLALDEQYF
>TRBJ1-2|TRBV7-2|many|TRBD1
TGTGCCAGCAGCCCAGACAGGACAGGGATGGGTGGCTACACCTTC
CASSPDRTGMGGYTF
>TRBJ1-4|TRBV6-1|NA|NA
TGTGCCAGCTCACGTATCATCACCGGTGAAAAACTGTTTTTT
CASSRIITGEKLFF
>TRBJ2-1|TRBV19|NA|NA
TGTGCCAGTAGACCAACCTCAGGGCCAGGGGAGCAGTTCTTC
CASRPTSGPGEQFF
>TRBJ1-2|TRBV7-2|NA|TRBD1
TGTGCCAGCAGCCACCCAACGACAGGGCACTATGGCTACACCTTC
CASSHPTTGHYGYTF
>TRBJ1-4|TRBV5-5|few|NA
TGTGCCAGCAGCTTGGAGCAGGGGAGGAATGAAAAACTGTTTTTT
CASSLEQGRNEKLFF
>TRBJ2-4|TRBV6-2/TRBV6-3|few|TRBD1
TGTGCCAGCAGACATAGGGGGCAGGGAAACATTCAGTACTTC
CASRHRGQGNIQYF
>TRBJ1-2|TRBV20-1|NA|NA
TGCAGTGCTGAAGGACAGCCTTGGGGCTATGGCTACACCTTC
CSAEGQPWGYGYTF
>TRBJ2-7|TRBV4-2|few|NA
TGTGCCAGCAGCTATAGCGTCTTGATATACGAGCAGTACTTC
CASSYSVLIYEQYF
>TRBJ2-7|TRBV12-3/TRBV12-4|few|TRBD1
TGTGCCAGCAGGCCCGGACAGGGGCTCTCCTACGAGCAGTACTTC
CASRPGQGLSYEQYF
>TRBJ2-7|TRBV9|many|NA
TGTGCCAGCAGCGGAACTACAGGGAACTACGAGCAGTACTTC
CASSGTTGNYEQYF
>TRBJ2-7|TRBV12-3/TRBV12-4|many|NA
TGTGCCAGCACTCGCGGGACAGAATACGAGCAGTACTTC
CASTRGTEYEQYF
>TRBJ2-3|TRBV7-9|NA|NA
TGTGCCAGCCCCCCCCCGGGTGGGACAAGCACAGATACGCAGTATTTT
CASPPPGGTSTDTQYF
>TRBJ2-7|TRBV5-1|few|NA
TGCGCCAGCAGCTTGGGGGTCGGAGCCTACGAGCAGTACTTC
CASSLGVGAYEQYF